The source of this T cell receptor (beta chain) is a study of blood T cell repertoires in COVID-19. On the study more broadly: Nucleic acid was either cDNA or gDNA, and it came from T cells, B-cell-depleted T cells, or PBMCs.

This CDR3 is 18 amino acids long. V lost 4 bases and J lost 0, with 20 bases in between. Germline V gene data show CDR1 as SGDLS and CDR2 as YYNGEE. In this sample, this clone turned up once. Assay used: immunoSEQ multiplex PCR; TCRdb lists only in-frame clones, some missing. The data show hundreds of thousands of clones, 88% seen once. This rearrangement joins TRBV9 to TRBJ1-3, with a tentative D call TRBD1 (5 bases). Material: peripheral blood. The receptor was derived from a woman under 40 who had recovered from COVID-19. The DNA for the CDR3 is TGTGCCAGCAGCCACCGACAAACGGACATGAGCTCTGGAAACACCATATATTTT. Protein sequence: CASSHRQTDMSSGNTIYF.